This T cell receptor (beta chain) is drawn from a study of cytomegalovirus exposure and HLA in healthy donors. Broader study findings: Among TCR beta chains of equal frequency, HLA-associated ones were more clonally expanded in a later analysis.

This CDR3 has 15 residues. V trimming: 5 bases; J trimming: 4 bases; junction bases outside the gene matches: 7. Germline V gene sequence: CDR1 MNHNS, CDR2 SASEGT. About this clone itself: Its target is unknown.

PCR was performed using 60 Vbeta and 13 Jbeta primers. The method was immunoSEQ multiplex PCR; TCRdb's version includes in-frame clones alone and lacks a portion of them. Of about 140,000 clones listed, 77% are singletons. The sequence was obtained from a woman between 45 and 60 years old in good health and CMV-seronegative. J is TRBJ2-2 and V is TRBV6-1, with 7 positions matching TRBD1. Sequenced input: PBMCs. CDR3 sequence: CASSPRTGPTGELFF. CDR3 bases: TGTGCCAGCAGTCCCCGGACAGGACCCACCGGGGAGCTGTTTTTT.